This TCR beta chain was recorded in a study of blood T cell repertoires in COVID-19. Study at large: From the United States, Italy and Spain came samples of acute and convalescent COVID-19. PBMCs, B-cell-depleted T cells, or T cells were the source of the cDNA or gDNA that made up the material.

The CDR3 runs 15 residues. CDR1 is SGHRS and CDR2 is YFSETQ in the germline V gene. Losses at the gene ends were 4 bases for V and 1 base for J; bases not matched to a gene: 8. Original analysis: Reference gene primer amplification yielded estimated nucleated cell counts. TCRdb keeps only in-frame clones here, not all; method: immunoSEQ multiplex PCR. The V and J calls and the clone size are those of that table, but D and trimming were determined from the DNA. The table has 120,000 or so clones, around three quarters seen once. The TCR was taken from a woman in her 70s with acute or convalescent COVID-19. The sample taken for sequencing was peripheral blood. The chain has TRBV5-1 and TRBJ2-7, with 7 bases lining up with TRBD2. The CDR3 DNA is TGCGCCAGCAGCGGGGAGGGTCGGGGATCCTACGAGCAGTACTTC. Translation: CASSGEGRGSYEQYF.